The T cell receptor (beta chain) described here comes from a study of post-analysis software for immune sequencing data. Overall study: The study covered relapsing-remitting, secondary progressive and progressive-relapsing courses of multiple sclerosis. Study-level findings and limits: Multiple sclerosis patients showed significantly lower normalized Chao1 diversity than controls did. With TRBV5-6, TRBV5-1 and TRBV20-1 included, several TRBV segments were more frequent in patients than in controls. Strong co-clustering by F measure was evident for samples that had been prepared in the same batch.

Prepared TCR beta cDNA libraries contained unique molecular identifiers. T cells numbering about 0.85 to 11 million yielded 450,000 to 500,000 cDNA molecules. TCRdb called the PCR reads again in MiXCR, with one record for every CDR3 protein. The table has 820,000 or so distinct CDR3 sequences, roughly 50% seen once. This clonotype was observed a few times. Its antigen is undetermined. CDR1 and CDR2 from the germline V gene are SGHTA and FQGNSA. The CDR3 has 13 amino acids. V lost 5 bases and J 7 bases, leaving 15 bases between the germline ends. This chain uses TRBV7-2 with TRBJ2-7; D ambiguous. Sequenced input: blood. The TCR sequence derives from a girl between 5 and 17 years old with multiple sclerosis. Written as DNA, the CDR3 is TGTGCCAGCAGCGCCGACCCCCTGGGGGAGCAGTACTTC. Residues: CASSADPLGEQYF.